These T cell receptor beta chains were read from a single sample in a study of shared clonotypes between healthy human individuals. The method was immunoSEQ multiplex PCR; TCRdb's version includes in-frame clones alone and lacks a portion of them. The sample records approximately 2,200,000 clones, around 93% being singletons. Sequencing was performed on naive CD8+ T cells from PBMCs. Source of these receptors: a man aged 18 to 30 in good health. Some clones in this sample may be carry-over from other donors' samples. Each CDR3 is given with its conserved first and last residue. The D gene is left open where the match is weak. Expanded clones get a size class; other rows say once, few or many, or leave the size out.

clone_size	v_call	d_call	j_call	cdr3_aa	cdr3_nt
.	TRBV19	TRBD2	TRBJ2-3	CASSINRREGLEDTQYF	TGTGCCAGTAGTATCAATCGGCGGGAGGGCCTGGAAGATACGCAGTATTTT
.	TRBV7-3	.	TRBJ2-3	CASSTSYPQTTGTDTQYF	TGTGCCAGCAGCACGTCCTACCCACAGACAACGGGGACAGATACGCAGTATTTT
.	TRBV11-2	TRBD1	TRBJ1-1	CASSSRDRLGTEAFF	TGTGCCAGCAGCTCGCGGGACAGGTTGGGGACTGAAGCTTTCTTT
few	TRBV28	.	TRBJ1-1	CASSFTENTEAFF	TGTGCCAGCAGTTTTACGGAGAACACTGAAGCTTTCTTT
.	TRBV28	.	TRBJ2-7	CASSRIAELSYEQYF	TGTGCCAGCTCTAGGATAGCGGAGCTGTCCTACGAGCAGTACTTC
.	TRBV4-2	.	TRBJ1-1	CASSHPLLRGTEAFF	TGTGCCAGCAGCCACCCTCTACTAAGAGGAACTGAAGCTTTCTTT
.	TRBV11-2	TRBD2	TRBJ2-1	CASSLWASGKNEQFF	TGTGCCAGCAGCTTATGGGCTAGCGGGAAGAATGAGCAGTTCTTC
.	TRBV27	TRBD2	TRBJ2-7	CASSLSGGSFNEQYF	TGTGCCAGCAGTTTATCTGGCGGGAGTTTCAACGAGCAGTACTTC
once	TRBV19	TRBD1	TRBJ1-1	CAAVEGGEGAAEAFF	TGTGCCGCAGTTGAGGGGGGAGAGGGGGCCGCTGAAGCTTTCTTT
.	TRBV30	TRBD2	TRBJ2-1	CAWSDLAGVYNEQFF	TGTGCCTGGAGTGACCTAGCGGGAGTCTACAATGAGCAGTTCTTC